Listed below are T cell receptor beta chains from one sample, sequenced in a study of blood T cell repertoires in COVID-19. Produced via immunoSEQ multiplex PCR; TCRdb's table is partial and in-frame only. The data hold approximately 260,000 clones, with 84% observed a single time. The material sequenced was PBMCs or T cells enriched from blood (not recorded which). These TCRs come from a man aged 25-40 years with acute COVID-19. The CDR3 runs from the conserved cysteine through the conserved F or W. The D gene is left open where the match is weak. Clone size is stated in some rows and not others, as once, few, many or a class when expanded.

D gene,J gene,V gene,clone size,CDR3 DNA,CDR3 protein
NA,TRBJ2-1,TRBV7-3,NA,TGTGCCAGCAGCTTAAGGGAGTGGGGAAGAGCTTTCGATGAGCAGTTCTTC,CASSLREWGRAFDEQFF
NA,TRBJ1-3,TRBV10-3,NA,TGTGCCATCAGTGATGACAGAGGAAACACCATATATTTT,CAISDDRGNTIYF
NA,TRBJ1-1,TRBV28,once,TGTGCCAGCAGTTCCCACGGGGGTTCCACTGAAGCTTTCTTT,CASSSHGGSTEAFF
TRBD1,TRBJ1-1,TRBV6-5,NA,TGTGCCAGCAGCTATACAGGGGTGAACACTGAAGCTTTCTTT,CASSYTGVNTEAFF
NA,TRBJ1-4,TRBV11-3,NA,TGTGCCAGCAGCCCAGGTCGAGAAAAACTGTTTTTT,CASSPGREKLFF
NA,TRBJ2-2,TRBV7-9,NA,TGTGCCAGCAGCTTGGGGTGGCGGGTCCGGCGGCACACCGGGGAGCTGTTTTTT,CASSLGWRVRRHTGELFF
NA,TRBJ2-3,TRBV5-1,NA,TGTGCCAGCACGCCCAGGGGCCCAACTAGCACAGATACGCAGTATTTT,CASTPRGPTSTDTQYF
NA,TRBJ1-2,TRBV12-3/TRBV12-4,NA,TGTGCCAGCAGCTCACAGGGCTATGGCTACACCTTC,CASSSQGYGYTF
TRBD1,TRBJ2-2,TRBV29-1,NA,TGCAGCGTGGGGACAGGATCGAACACCGGGGAGCTGTTTTTT,CSVGTGSNTGELFF
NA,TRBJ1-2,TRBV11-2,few,TGTGCCAGCAGCCTCTGGGGACAAGAGAAGAACTATGGCTACACCTTC,CASSLWGQEKNYGYTF
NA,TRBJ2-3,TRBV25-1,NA,TGTGCCAGCAGTGCTAGCACAGATACGCAGTATTTT,CASSASTDTQYF
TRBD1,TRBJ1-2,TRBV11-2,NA,TGTGCCAGCAGCTCCACGACAGGGCCCCGTGACGGCTACACCTTC,CASSSTTGPRDGYTF
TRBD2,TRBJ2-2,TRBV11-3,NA,TGTGCCAGCAGCCTCGGACTAGCGGCCAACACCGGGGAGCTGTTTTTT,CASSLGLAANTGELFF
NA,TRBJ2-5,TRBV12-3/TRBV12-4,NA,TGTGCCAGCAGTTTCAGGTTTCGCGAGACCCAGTACTTC,CASSFRFRETQYF
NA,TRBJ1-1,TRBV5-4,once,TGTGCCAGCCGAATATCGGGTACCAACACTGAAGCTTTCTTT,CASRISGTNTEAFF
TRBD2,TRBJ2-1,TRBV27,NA,TGTGCCAGCTGCACTCTTTCAAGCGGGAGTTACAATGAGCAGTTCTTC,CASCTLSSGSYNEQFF
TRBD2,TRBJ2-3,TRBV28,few,TGTGCCACAATGACCAGCGGGGCCACAGATACGCAGTATTTT,CATMTSGATDTQYF
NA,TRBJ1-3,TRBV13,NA,TGTGCCAGCAGTGACATCTCTGGAAACACCATATATTTT,CASSDISGNTIYF
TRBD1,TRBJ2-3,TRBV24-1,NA,TGTGCCACCAGTGACGGGACAGCTGAGAAAGATACGCAGTATTTT,CATSDGTAEKDTQYF
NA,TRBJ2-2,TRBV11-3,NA,TGTGCCAGCAGCGGGGCTTTCACCGGGGAGCTGTTTTTT,CASSGAFTGELFF
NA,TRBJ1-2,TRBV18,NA,TGTGCCAGCTCACCAGGCAGTTTTAACTATGGCTACACCTTC,CASSPGSFNYGYTF
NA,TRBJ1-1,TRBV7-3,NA,TGTGCCAGCAGCTTGAGGGAGGGCACTGAAGCTTTCTTT,CASSLREGTEAFF
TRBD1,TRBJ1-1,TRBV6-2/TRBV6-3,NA,TGTGCCAGCAGTACCCCGTGGACAGGGTTTTTGGACACTGAAGCTTTCTTT,CASSTPWTGFLDTEAFF
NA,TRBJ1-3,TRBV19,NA,TGTGCCACCGAGAACAGTCTAAATAGAAACACCATATATTTT,CATENSLNRNTIYF
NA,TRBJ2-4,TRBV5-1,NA,TGTGCCAGCAGCCCCGGTTTAGGGAGGCCGAAGGTGAACATTCAGTACTTC,CASSPGLGRPKVNIQYF
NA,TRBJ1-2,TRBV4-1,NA,TGCGCCAGCAGCCAAAGCCAGGGTGACTATGGCTACACCTTC,CASSQSQGDYGYTF
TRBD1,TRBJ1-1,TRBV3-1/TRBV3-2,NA,TGTGCCAGCAGCCACGGACAGGGCACTGAAGCTTTCTTT,CASSHGQGTEAFF
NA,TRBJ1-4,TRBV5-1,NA,TGTGCCAGCAGCCCCAATGTCAGGGAAAAACTGTTTTTT,CASSPNVREKLFF
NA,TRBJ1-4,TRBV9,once,TGTGCCAGCAGCGCACAGCCCACAACTAATGAAAAACTGTTTTTT,CASSAQPTTNEKLFF
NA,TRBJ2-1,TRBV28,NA,TGTGCCAGCAGTTTGGCCAATGAGCAGTTCTTC,CASSLANEQFF
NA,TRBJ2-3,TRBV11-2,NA,TGTGCCAGCAGCTTAGACAGGGGGGAAGATACGCAGTATTTT,CASSLDRGEDTQYF
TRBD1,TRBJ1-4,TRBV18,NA,TGTGCCAGCTCATGGACAGGGGCAACTAATGAAAAACTGTTTTTT,CASSWTGATNEKLFF
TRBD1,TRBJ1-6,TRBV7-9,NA,TGTGCCAGCAGCCCACAGGGGCCTTCACCCCTCCACTTT,CASSPQGPSPLHF
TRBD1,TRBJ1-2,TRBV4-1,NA,TGCGCCAGCAGCCAGTCGGGACAGGGCTATGGCTACACCTTC,CASSQSGQGYGYTF
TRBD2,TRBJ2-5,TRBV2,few,TGTGCCAGCAGTCGGACTAGCGGGGGAGGAGAGACCCAGTACTTC,CASSRTSGGGETQYF
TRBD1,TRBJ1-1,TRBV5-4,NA,TGTGCCAGCAGCTTCACAGGGGCGAACACTGAAGCTTTCTTT,CASSFTGANTEAFF
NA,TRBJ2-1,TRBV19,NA,TGTGCCAGTAGTATAGGGGACAATAAATTCTTC,CASSIGDNKFF
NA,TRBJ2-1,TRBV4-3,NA,TGCGCCAGCAGCCAAGGGGCGGGGTTATTTGAGCAGTTCTTC,CASSQGAGLFEQFF
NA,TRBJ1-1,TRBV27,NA,TGTGCCAGCAGTTTAATCCCCTCCAGGTTGGACACTGAAGCTTTCTTT,CASSLIPSRLDTEAFF
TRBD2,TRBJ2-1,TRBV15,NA,TGTGCCACCAGCAGAGCAGCGGGATCCCGCTACAATGAGCAGTTCTTC,CATSRAAGSRYNEQFF
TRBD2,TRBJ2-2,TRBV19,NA,TGTGCCAGTTCGACTAGCGGGGACACCGGGGAGCTGTTTTTT,CASSTSGDTGELFF
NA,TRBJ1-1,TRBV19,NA,TGTGCCAGTTTATACAGGGCGGGAGTATGGAACTCTGAAGCTTTCTTT,CASLYRAGVWNSEAFF
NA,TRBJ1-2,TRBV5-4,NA,TGTGCCAGCAGCCCCTCTGGGGCCGGCTATGGCTACACCTTC,CASSPSGAGYGYTF
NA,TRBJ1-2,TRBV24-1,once,TGTGCCACCAGTGATGGGGCAGGACGTGGCTACACCTTC,CATSDGAGRGYTF
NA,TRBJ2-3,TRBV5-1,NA,TGCGCCAGCAGCTTGGTTGGTCAGAGCACAGATACGCAGTATTTT,CASSLVGQSTDTQYF
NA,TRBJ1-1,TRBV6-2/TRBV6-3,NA,TGTGCCAGCAGTTACTCGGGTGGGGCGCCTGAAGCTTTCTTT,CASSYSGGAPEAFF
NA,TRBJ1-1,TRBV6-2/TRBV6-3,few,TGTGCCAGCAGTAACAGGGCTCGGAACACTGAAGCTTTCTTT,CASSNRARNTEAFF
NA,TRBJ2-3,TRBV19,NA,TGTGCCAGTAGTATCGGCCGGGGAGGAGGCACAGATACGCAGTATTTT,CASSIGRGGGTDTQYF
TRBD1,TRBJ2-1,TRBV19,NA,TGTGCCAGTAGTATTGGGACAGGGTACATCAATGAGCAGTTCTTC,CASSIGTGYINEQFF
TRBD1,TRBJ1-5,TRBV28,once,TGTGCCAGCAGCACAGGGGATCAGCCCCAGCATTTT,CASSTGDQPQHF
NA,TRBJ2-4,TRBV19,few,TGTGCCAGTAGTTTTAGCGCCAAAAACATTCAGTACTTC,CASSFSAKNIQYF
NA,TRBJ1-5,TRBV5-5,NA,TGTGCCAGCAGCCCCGGGGGAGTGGATCAGCCCCAGCATTTT,CASSPGGVDQPQHF
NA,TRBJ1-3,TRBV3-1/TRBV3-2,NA,TGTGCCAGCAGCCGCCCGGGACTCTATCGGGGAAACACCATATATTTT,CASSRPGLYRGNTIYF
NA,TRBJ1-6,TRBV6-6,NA,TGTGCCAGCAGTTACGGTACAGCATATAATTCACCCCTCCACTTT,CASSYGTAYNSPLHF
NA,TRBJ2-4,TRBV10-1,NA,TGCGCCAGCAGTACAGACCTAGCCAAAAACATTCAGTACTTC,CASSTDLAKNIQYF
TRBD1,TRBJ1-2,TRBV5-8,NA,TGTGCCAGCAGCTTGAAGACAGGGGGCCATAACTATGGCTACACCTTC,CASSLKTGGHNYGYTF
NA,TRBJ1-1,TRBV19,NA,TGTGCCAGTAAGGCACAGGGTCTTTACACTGAAGCTTTCTTT,CASKAQGLYTEAFF
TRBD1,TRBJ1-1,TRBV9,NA,TGTGCCAGCAGCAGAGGGGGACAGAGGAACACTGAAGCTTTCTTT,CASSRGGQRNTEAFF
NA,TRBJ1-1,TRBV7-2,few,TGTGCCAGCAGCTTAGCTATGGGGGGGAACACTGAAGCTTTCTTT,CASSLAMGGNTEAFF